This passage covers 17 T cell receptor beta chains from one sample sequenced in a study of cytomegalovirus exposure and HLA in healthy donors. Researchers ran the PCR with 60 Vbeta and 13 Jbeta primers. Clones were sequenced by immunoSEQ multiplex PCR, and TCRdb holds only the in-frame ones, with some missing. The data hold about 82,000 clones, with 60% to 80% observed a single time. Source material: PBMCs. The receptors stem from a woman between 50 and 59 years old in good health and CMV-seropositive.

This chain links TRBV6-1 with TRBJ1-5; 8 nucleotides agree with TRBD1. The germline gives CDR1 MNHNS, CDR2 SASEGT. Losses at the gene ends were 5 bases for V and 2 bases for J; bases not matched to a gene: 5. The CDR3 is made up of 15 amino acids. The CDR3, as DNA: TGTGCCAGCAGTCTGGACAGGGTTGGCAATCAGCCCCAGCATTTT. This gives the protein CASSLDRVGNQPQHF.

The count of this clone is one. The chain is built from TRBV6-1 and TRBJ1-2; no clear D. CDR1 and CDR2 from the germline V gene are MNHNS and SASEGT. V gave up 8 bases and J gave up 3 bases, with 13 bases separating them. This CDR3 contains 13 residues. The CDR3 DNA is TGTGCCAGCGTCCCCGGGAGGGACTATGGCTACACCTTC. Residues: CASVPGRDYGYTF.

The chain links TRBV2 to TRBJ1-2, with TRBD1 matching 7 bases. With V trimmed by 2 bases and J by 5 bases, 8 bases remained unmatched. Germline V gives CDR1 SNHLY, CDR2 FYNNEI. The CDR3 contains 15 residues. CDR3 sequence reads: CASSERGREAYGYTF. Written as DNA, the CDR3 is TGTGCCAGCAGTGAAAGGGGGCGAGAAGCATATGGCTACACCTTC.

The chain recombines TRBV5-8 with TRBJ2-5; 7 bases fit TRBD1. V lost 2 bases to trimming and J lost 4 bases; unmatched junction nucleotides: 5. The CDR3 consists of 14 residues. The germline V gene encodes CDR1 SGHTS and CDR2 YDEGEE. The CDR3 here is CASSLDRVVETQYF. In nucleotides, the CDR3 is TGTGCCAGCAGCTTAGACAGGGTGGTAGAGACCCAGTACTTC.

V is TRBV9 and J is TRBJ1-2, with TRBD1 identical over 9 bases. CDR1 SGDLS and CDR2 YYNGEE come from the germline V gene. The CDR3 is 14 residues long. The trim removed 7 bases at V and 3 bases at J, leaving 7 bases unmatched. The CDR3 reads CASATQGAYYGYTF. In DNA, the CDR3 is TGTGCCAGCGCCACACAGGGGGCATACTATGGCTACACCTTC. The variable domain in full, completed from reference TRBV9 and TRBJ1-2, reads DSGVTQTPKHLITATGQRVTLRCSPRSGDLSVYWYQQSLDQGLQFLIQYYNGEERAKGNILERFSAQQFPDLHSELNLSSLELGDSALYFCASATQGAYYGYTFGSGTRLTVV.

The DNA of the CDR3 is TGCGCCAGCAGCCAAGAACAAGGACTAGCGGGTCAAGAGACCCAGTACTTC. Its protein product is CASSQEQGLAGQETQYF. V is TRBV4-1 and J is TRBJ2-5, with TRBD2 matching 11 bases. Looked up from germline, CDR1 is MGHRA and CDR2 is YSYEKL. This CDR3 contains 17 residues. Trimming at V came to 0 bases and at J to 2 bases, leaving 5 bases not matched to a gene.

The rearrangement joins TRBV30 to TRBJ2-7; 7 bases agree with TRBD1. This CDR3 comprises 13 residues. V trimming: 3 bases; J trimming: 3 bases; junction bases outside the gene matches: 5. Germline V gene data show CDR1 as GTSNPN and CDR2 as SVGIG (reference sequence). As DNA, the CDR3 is TGTGCCTGGAGAAACAGGGGTTACTACGAGCAGTACTTC. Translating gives CAWRNRGYYEQYF.

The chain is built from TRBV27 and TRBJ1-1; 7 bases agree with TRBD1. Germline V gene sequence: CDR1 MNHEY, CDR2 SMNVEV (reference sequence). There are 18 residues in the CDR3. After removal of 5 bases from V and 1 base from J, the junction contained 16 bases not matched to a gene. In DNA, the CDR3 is TGTGCCAGCAGTGCAGACAGGGCCCCGGTTTGGACGAACACTGAAGCTTTCTTT. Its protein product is CASSADRAPVWTNTEAFF.

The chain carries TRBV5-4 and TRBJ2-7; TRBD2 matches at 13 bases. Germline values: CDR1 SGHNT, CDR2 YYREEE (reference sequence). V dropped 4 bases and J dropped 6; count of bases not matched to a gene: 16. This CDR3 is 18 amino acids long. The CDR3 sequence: CASSDNTGTSGKLGEQYF. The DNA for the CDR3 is TGTGCCAGCAGCGACAATACCGGGACTAGCGGGAAGCTGGGCGAGCAGTACTTC.

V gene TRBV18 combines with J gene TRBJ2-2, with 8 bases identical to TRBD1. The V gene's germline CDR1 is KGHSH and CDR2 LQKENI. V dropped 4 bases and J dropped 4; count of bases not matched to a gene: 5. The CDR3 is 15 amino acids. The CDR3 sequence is CASSLQGALTGELFF. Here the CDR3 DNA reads TGTGCCAGCTCACTCCAGGGGGCCCTCACCGGGGAGCTGTTTTTT.

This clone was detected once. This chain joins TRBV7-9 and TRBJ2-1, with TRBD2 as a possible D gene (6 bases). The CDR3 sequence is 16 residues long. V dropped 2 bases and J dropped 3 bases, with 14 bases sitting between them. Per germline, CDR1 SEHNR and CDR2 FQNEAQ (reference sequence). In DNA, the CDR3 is TGTGCCAGCAGCTTAATCGGCGGGGATAACTACAATGAGCAGTTCTTC. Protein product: CASSLIGGDNYNEQFF. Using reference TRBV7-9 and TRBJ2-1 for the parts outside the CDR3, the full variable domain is DTGVSQNPRHKITKRGQNVTFRCDPISEHNRLYWYRQTLGQGPEFLTYFQNEAQLEKSRLLSDRFSAERPKGSFSTLEIQRTEQGDSAMYLCASSLIGGDNYNEQFFGPGTRLTVL.

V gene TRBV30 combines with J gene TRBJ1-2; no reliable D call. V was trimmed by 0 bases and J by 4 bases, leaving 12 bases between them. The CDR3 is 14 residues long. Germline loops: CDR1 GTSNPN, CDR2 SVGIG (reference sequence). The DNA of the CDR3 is TGTGCCTGGAGTGTAACGGGAGGGATCTATGGCTACACCTTC. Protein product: CAWSVTGGIYGYTF.

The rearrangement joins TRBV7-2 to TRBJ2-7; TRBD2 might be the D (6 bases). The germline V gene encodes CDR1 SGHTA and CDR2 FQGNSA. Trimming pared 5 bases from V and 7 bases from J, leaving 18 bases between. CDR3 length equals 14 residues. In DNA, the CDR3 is TGTGCCAGCAGCCGGGACTCATATCATTGGGAGCAGTACTTC. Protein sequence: CASSRDSYHWEQYF.

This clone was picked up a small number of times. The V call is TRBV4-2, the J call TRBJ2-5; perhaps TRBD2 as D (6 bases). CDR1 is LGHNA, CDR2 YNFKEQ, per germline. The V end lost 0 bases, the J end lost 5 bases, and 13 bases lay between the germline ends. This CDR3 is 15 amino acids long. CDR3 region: CASSQDHTGGETQYF. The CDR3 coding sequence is TGTGCCAGCAGCCAAGATCATACCGGGGGTGAGACCCAGTACTTC.

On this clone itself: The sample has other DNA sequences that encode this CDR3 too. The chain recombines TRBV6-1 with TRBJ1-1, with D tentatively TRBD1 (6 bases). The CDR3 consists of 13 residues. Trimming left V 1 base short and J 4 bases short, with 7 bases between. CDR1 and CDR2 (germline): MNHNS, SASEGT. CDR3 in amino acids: CASSEGGRTEAFF. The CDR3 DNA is TGTGCCAGCAGTGAAGGGGGGCGCACTGAAGCTTTCTTT.

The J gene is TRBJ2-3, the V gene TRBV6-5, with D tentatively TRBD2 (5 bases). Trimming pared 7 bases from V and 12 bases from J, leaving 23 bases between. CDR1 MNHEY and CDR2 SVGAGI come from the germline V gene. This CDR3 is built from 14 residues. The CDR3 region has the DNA TGTGCCAGCACCAACGGAGTACTCAGGAGGACTCAGTATTTT. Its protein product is CASTNGVLRRTQYF.

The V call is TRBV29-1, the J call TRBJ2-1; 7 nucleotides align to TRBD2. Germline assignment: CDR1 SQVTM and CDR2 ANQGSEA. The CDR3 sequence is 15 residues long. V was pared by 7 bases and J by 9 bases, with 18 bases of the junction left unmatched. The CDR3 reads CSAPRAGAPAVEQFF. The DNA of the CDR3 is TGCAGCGCCCCCCGGGCGGGAGCGCCGGCGGTTGAGCAGTTCTTC.